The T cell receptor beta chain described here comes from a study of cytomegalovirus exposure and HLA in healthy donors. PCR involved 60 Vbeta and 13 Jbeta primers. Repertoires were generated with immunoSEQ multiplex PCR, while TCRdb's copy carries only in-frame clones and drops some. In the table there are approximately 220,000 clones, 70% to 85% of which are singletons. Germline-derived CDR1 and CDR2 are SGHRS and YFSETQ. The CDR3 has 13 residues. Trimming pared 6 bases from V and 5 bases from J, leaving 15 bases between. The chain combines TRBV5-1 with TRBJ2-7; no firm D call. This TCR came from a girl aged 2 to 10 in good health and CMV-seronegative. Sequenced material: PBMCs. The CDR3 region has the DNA TGCGCCAGCAACGGTGGAGATCTCCACGAGCAGTACTTC. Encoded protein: CASNGGDLHEQYF. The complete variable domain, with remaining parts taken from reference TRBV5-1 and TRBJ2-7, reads KAGVTQTPRYLIKTRGQQVTLSCSPISGHRSVSWYQQTPGQGLQFLFEYFSETQRNKGNFPGRFSGRQFSNSRSEMNVSTLELGDSALYLCASNGGDLHEQYFGPGTRLTVT.